Each of the 24 T cell receptor beta chains below was sequenced from the same sample in a study of blood T cell repertoires in COVID-19. Method: immunoSEQ multiplex PCR; TCRdb's copy keeps in-frame clones and lacks some. The sample lists under 450,000 clones; roughly 87% were seen once. What was sequenced was PBMCs or T cells enriched from blood (not recorded which). Receptor source: a woman aged 30 to 39 who had recovered from COVID-19.

The genes are TRBV5-4 and TRBJ2-7; D gene uncertain. Germline CDR1 SGHNT, CDR2 YYREEE (reference sequence). CDR3 length: 13 residues. The V end was cut by 5 bases, the J end by 0 bases, with 9 bases between. The CDR3 DNA reads as TGTGCCAGCAGAGGAGCCTCCTCCTACGAGCAGTACTTC. Protein: CASRGASSYEQYF.

The chain carries TRBV5-1 and TRBJ2-1; 8 bases map to TRBD2. The CDR3 extends over 15 amino acids. Germline loops: CDR1 SGHRS, CDR2 YFSETQ. J gave up 3 bases and V 0 bases, and 2 bases lay outside the gene matches. Written as DNA, the CDR3 is TGCGCCAGCAGCTTGGAAACTAGCGGCTACAATGAGCAGTTCTTC. It translates to CASSLETSGYNEQFF. The complete variable domain, with remaining parts taken from reference TRBV5-1 and TRBJ2-1, reads KAGVTQTPRYLIKTRGQQVTLSCSPISGHRSVSWYQQTPGQGLQFLFEYFSETQRNKGNFPGRFSGRQFSNSRSEMNVSTLELGDSALYLCASSLETSGYNEQFFGPGTRLTVL.

The rearrangement uses TRBV7-8 and TRBJ1-2; D gene uncertain. The germline gives CDR1 SGHVS, CDR2 FQNEAQ. The CDR3 is made up of 14 amino acids. V was shortened by 5 bases and J by 1 base, with 11 bases between the two germline ends. Here the CDR3 reads CASSPQPINYGYTF. The CDR3 DNA reads as TGTGCCAGCAGCCCTCAACCTATTAACTATGGCTACACCTTC.

J is TRBJ1-2 and V is TRBV30; D uncertain. V gave up 0 bases and J gave up 2 bases, with 7 bases separating them. In germline, CDR1 is GTSNPN, CDR2 SVGIG (reference sequence). The CDR3 loop spans 13 amino acids. The CDR3 loop is CAWSVQNNYGYTF. The DNA of the CDR3 is TGTGCCTGGAGTGTGCAGAACAACTATGGCTACACCTTC.

The DNA of the CDR3 is TGTGCCAGCAGCGTATCAAGCGGGGGTACCGGGGAGCTGTTTTTT. Its translation is CASSVSSGGTGELFF. The chain joins TRBV9 to TRBJ2-2; 8 nucleotides align to TRBD2. After removal of 1 base from V and 5 bases from J, the junction contained 4 bases not matched to a gene. The CDR3 has 15 amino acids. The germline CDR1 and CDR2 sequences are SGDLS and YYNGEE.

This clone is a singleton in its sample. The genes are TRBV19 and TRBJ2-1; tentative D call: TRBD2 (6 bases). There are 19 residues in the CDR3. The germline CDR1 and CDR2 sequences are LNHDA and SQIVND (reference sequence). V was shortened by 0 bases and J by 5 bases, with 23 bases between the two germline ends. The CDR3 sequence: CASSIDPRLTSLIHNEQFF. The CDR3, as DNA: TGTGCCAGTAGTATAGATCCCCGCTTGACTAGTTTGATCCACAATGAGCAGTTCTTC.

On this clone: The junction and the germline gene differ at one end; a read error may be behind it. V gene TRBV7-7 combines with J gene TRBJ1-5, with 12 bases identical to TRBD1. The CDR3 has 16 amino acids. From germline, CDR1 is SSHAT and CDR2 FNYEAQ (reference sequence). CDR3 bases: TGTGCTAGCAGCTGGGGGACAGGGGGCGGGAATCAGCCCCAGCATTTT. This codes for CASSWGTGGGNQPQHF.

This chain links TRBV28 with TRBJ1-6, with D tentatively TRBD1 (5 bases). CDR3 length: 14 residues. V shed 7 bases and J shed 3 bases, with 10 bases lying between them. Looked up from germline, CDR1 is MDHEN and CDR2 is SYDVKM. CDR3 DNA sequence: TGTGCCAGCATGGACAACCTCTATAATTCACCCCTCCACTTT. It encodes CASMDNLYNSPLHF.

V is TRBV3-1 (or the pseudogene TRBV3-2) and J is TRBJ2-7; tentative D call: TRBD2 (6 bases). Per germline, CDR1 LGHDT and CDR2 YNNKEL (reference sequence). This CDR3 contains 14 residues. Trimming removed 4 bases at V and 4 bases at J, with 14 bases between. The CDR3 nucleotides read TGTGCCAGCAGCCCGGGACTTCCGTATTACGAGCAGTACTTC. This gives the protein CASSPGLPYYEQYF.

The chain recombines TRBV28 with TRBJ1-5; unclear D gene. Germline V lookup: CDR1 MDHEN, CDR2 SYDVKM. The CDR3 sequence is 13 residues long. V gave up 5 bases and J gave up 4 bases, with 9 bases separating them. The CDR3 nucleotides are TGTGCCAGCAGTCCCAACAGAAATCAGCCCCAGCATTTT. It specifies CASSPNRNQPQHF.

This chain links TRBV28 with TRBJ2-7; 10 bases agree with TRBD1. Trimming cost V 5 bases and J 2 bases; bases outside gene matches: 6. This CDR3 region has 15 residues. CDR1 is MDHEN and CDR2 is SYDVKM in the germline V gene. CDR3 DNA sequence: TGTGCCAGCAGTCGCCGGGACAGGGGCGCCTACGAGCAGTACTTC. Amino acids: CASSRRDRGAYEQYF.

This chain links TRBV24-1 with TRBJ2-7; possibly TRBD2 for D (5 bases). This CDR3 spans 13 amino acids. CDR1 KGHDR and CDR2 SFDVKD come from the germline V gene. Trimming took 3 bases from V and 3 from J, leaving 8 bases between them. CDR3: CATSDGSHYEQYF. The CDR3 nucleotides are TGTGCCACCAGTGATGGGAGCCACTACGAGCAGTACTTC.

The rearrangement uses TRBV29-1 and TRBJ1-1; D possibly corresponds to TRBD1 (5 bases). From germline, CDR1 is SQVTM and CDR2 ANQGSEA. V was shortened by 2 bases and J by 6 bases, with 19 bases between the two germline ends. The CDR3 has 15 residues. The CDR3 loop is CSVERITGGRSEAFF. The CDR3 DNA reads TGCAGCGTTGAAAGGATTACGGGGGGACGGTCTGAAGCTTTCTTT.

On this clone itself: In the same sample, other DNA sequences code for this CDR3. The rearrangement links TRBV19 to TRBJ1-5; D not resolved. This CDR3 contains 13 residues. V was clipped by 7 bases and J by 0 bases, with 7 bases between them. CDR1 LNHDA and CDR2 SQIVND come from the germline V gene (reference sequence). CDR3: CASNSYSNQPQHF. The CDR3 nucleotides are TGTGCCAGTAATAGCTATAGCAATCAGCCCCAGCATTTT.

The CDR3 spells CASRTGGASNQPQHF. The CDR3 nucleotides are TGTGCCAGCAGGACAGGGGGCGCGAGCAATCAGCCCCAGCATTTT. The rearrangement links TRBV19 to TRBJ1-5, with TRBD1 matching 11 bases. Trimming removed 9 bases from V and 1 base from J; junction bases left unmatched: 5. Germline-derived CDR1 and CDR2 are LNHDA and SQIVND (reference sequence). The CDR3 runs to 15 residues.

The chain couples TRBV5-1 to TRBJ2-3; possible D gene TRBD2, 6 bases. There are 16 residues in the CDR3. The V gene's germline CDR1 is SGHRS and CDR2 YFSETQ. V was clipped by 0 bases and J by 3 bases, with 14 bases between them. CDR3 loop: CASSLGASGETDTQYF. Here the CDR3 DNA reads TGCGCCAGCAGCTTGGGGGCATCGGGGGAGACAGATACGCAGTATTTT.

The V and J genes are TRBV4-1 and TRBJ2-7; 7 bases agree with TRBD1. Germline values: CDR1 MGHRA, CDR2 YSYEKL. The CDR3 spans 15 residues. Trimming removed 2 bases from V and 5 bases from J; junction bases left unmatched: 9. The CDR3 region has the DNA TGCGCCAGCAGCCAATTAATGGACAGGTGGGACGAGCAGTACTTC. This codes for CASSQLMDRWDEQYF.

This clone showed up just a few times. This chain links TRBV2 with TRBJ1-2; maybe TRBD1 (5 bases). V lost 7 bases, J lost 4 bases, and 13 bases lay in between. The CDR3 runs 13 residues. Germline CDR1 reads SNHLY; CDR2 reads FYNNEI. The CDR3 sequence is CASTQGEAYGYTF. In nucleotides, the CDR3 is TGTGCCAGCACACAAGGGGAGGCCTATGGCTACACCTTC.

The V call is TRBV14, the J call TRBJ2-1, with 12 bases identical to TRBD2. The length of the CDR3 is 17 residues. Germline assignment: CDR1 SGHDN and CDR2 FVKESK. The V gene end was trimmed by 1 base and the J gene end by 9 bases; junction bases not matched to a gene: 10. CDR3 sequence (DNA): TGTGCCAGCAGCCAAGGGGCACGACTAGCGGGAGAAGGTGAGCAGTTCTTC. Protein sequence: CASSQGARLAGEGEQFF.

This clone appeared a few times. The V gene is TRBV7-2, the J gene TRBJ2-7, with 8 bases fitting TRBD1. The CDR3 sequence is 14 residues long. V shed 5 bases, J shed 7 bases, and the junction held 10 bases outside the gene matches. From germline, CDR1 is SGHTA and CDR2 FQGNSA. The CDR3 coding sequence is TGTGCCAGCAGCCAACAGGGGGTTTTGGGTGAGCAGTACTTC. Translating it yields CASSQQGVLGEQYF.

The gene calls are TRBV28 and TRBJ2-5; TRBD1 might be the D (6 bases). V lost 6 bases to trimming and J lost 10 bases, with 12 bases between them. The CDR3 has 11 residues. CDR1 and CDR2 from the germline V gene are MDHEN and SYDVKM. CDR3 loop: CASSQGSGQYF. CDR3 DNA sequence: TGTGCCAGCAGCCAGGGGTCCGGCCAGTACTTC. The full variable domain, in which reference TRBV28 and TRBJ2-5 provide the parts outside the CDR3, is DVKVTQSSRYLVKRTGEKVFLECVQDMDHENMFWYRQDPGLGLRLIYFSYDVKMKEKGDIPEGYSVSREKKERFSLILESASTNQTSMYLCASSQGSGQYFGPGTRLLVL.

The rearrangement joins TRBV5-1 to TRBJ1-2, with 11 nucleotides matching TRBD1. V was pared by 1 base and J by 7 bases, with 6 bases of the junction left unmatched. The CDR3 covers 15 residues. Germline-derived CDR1 and CDR2 are SGHRS and YFSETQ. The DNA for the CDR3 is TGCGCCAGCAGCTTGCAGGGACAGGGGGTGGCTGGCTACACCTTC. Translating gives CASSLQGQGVAGYTF.

Written as DNA, the CDR3 is TGTGCCAGCAGCCCAGTCCAACAGGGTACAGATACGCAGTATTTT. Translation gives CASSPVQQGTDTQYF. The chain uses TRBV7-9 and TRBJ2-3; TRBD1 is a possible D gene (6 bases). Germline CDR1 and CDR2: SEHNR and FQNEAQ (reference sequence). V was shortened by 5 bases and J by 3 bases, with 15 bases between the two germline ends. The CDR3 has 15 amino acids.

The chain recombines TRBV6-2 or TRBV6-3 with TRBJ1-1, with TRBD1 as a possible D gene (5 bases). CDR3 length: 13 residues. Trimming pared 4 bases from V and 6 bases from J, leaving 12 bases between. The V gene's germline CDR1 is MNHEY and CDR2 SVGEGT. This CDR3 is CASSSVGGAEAFF. DNA for the CDR3: TGTGCCAGCAGTTCCGTCGGGGGGGCTGAAGCTTTCTTT.